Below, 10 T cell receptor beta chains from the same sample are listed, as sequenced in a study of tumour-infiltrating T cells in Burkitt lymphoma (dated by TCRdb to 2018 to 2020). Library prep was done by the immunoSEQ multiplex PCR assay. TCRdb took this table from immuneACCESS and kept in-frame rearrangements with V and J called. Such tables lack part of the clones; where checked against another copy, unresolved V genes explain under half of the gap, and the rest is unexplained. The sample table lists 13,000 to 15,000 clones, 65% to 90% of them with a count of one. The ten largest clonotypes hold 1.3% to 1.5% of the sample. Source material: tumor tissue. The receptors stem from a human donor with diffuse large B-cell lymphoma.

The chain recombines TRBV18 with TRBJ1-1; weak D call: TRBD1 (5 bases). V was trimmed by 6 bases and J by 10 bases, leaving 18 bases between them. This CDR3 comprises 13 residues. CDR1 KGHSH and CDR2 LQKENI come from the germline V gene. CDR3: CASSLGPRIGAFF. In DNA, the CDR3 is TGTGCCAGCTCCCTGGGACCCAGGATCGGAGCTTTCTTT.

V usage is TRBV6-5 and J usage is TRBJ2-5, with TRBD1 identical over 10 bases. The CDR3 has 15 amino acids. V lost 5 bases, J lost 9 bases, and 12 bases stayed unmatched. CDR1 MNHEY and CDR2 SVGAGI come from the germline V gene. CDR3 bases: TGTGCCAGCAGTGTCCGGGACAGGGGATCCGGGGCCCAGTACTTC. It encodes CASSVRDRGSGAQYF.

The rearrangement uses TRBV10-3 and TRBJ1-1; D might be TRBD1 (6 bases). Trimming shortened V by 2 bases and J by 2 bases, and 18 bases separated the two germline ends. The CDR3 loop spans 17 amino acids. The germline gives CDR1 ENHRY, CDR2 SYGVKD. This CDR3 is CAISEPEGGGGNTEAFF. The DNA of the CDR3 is TGTGCCATCAGTGAGCCGGAGGGGGGGGGCGGAAACACTGAAGCTTTCTTT.

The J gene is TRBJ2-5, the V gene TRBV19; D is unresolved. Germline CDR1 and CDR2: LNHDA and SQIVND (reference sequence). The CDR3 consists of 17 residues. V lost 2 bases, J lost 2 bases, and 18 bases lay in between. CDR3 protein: CASSIWVPTNGQETQYF. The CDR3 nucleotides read TGTGCCAGTAGTATATGGGTCCCTACTAATGGTCAAGAGACCCAGTACTTC.

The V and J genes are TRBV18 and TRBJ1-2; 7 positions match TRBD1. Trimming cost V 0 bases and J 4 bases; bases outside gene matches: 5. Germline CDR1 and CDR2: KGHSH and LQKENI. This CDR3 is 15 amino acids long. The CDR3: CASSPPPGGGYGYTF. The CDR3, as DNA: TGTGCCAGCTCACCACCGCCAGGGGGAGGCTATGGCTACACCTTC.

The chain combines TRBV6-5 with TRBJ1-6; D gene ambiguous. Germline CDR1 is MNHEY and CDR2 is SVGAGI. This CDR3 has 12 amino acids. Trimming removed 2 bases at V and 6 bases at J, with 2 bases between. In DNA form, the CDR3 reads TGTGCCAGCAGTTACATTAATTCACCCCTCCACTTT. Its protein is CASSYINSPLHF.

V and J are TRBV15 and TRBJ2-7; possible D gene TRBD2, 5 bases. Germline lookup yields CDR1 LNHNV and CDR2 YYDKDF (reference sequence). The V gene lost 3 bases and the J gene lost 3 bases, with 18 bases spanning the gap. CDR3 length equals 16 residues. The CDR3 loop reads CATSRAGSDGDYEQYF. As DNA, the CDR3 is TGTGCCACCAGCAGGGCCGGCTCTGACGGGGACTACGAGCAGTACTTC.

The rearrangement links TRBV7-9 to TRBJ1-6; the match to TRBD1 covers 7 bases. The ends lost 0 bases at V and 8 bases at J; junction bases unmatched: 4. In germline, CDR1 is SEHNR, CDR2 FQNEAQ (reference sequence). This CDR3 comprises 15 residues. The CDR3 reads CASSLAGTAYSPLHF. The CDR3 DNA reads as TGTGCCAGCAGCTTAGCCGGGACAGCTTATTCACCCCTCCACTTT.

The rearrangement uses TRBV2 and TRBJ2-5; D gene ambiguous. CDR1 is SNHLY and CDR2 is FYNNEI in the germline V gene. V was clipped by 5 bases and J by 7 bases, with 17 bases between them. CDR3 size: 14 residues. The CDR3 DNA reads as TGTGCCAGCAGTTCCCTTCCCCCCCCAGGGACCCAGTACTTC. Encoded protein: CASSSLPPPGTQYF.

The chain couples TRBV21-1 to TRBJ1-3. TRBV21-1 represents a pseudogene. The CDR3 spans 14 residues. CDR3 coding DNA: TGTGCCAGCAGCAAAAACGGGATTGGAAACACCATATATTTT. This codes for CASSKNGIGNTIYF.